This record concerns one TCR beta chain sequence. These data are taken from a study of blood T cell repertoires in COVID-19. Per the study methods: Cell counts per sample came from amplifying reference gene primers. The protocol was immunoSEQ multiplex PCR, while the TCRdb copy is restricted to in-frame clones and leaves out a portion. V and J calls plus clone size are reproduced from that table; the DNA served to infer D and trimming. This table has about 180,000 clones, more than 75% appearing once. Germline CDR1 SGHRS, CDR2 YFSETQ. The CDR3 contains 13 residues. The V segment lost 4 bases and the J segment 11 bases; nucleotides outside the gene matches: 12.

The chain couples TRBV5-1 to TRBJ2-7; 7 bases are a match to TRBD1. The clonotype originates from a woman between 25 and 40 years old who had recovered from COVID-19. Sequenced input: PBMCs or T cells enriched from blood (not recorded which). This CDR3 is CASSQIRQGNKYF. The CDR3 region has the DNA TGCGCCAGCAGCCAAATCAGACAGGGAAACAAGTACTTC.